The T cell receptor (beta chain) under discussion was sequenced for a study of shared clonotypes between healthy human individuals. Trimming stripped 2 bases from V and 6 bases from J, with 10 bases between. Germline V gene sequence: CDR1 LNHNV, CDR2 YYDKDF (reference sequence). The CDR3 spans 13 residues. Assay used: immunoSEQ multiplex PCR; TCRdb lists only in-frame clones, some missing. The repertoire holds about half a million clones, with roughly 77% as singletons. For this clone: Its antigen is undetermined.

Study findings and constraints: Only a few donors were included, so the genetic and exposure-history diversity represented was limited.

This chain joins TRBV15 and TRBJ1-1; unclear D gene. The sample taken for sequencing was PBMCs. This receptor was identified in a woman aged 40 to 55 in good health. Some clones in this sample may be carry-over from other donors' samples. For the CDR3, the DNA is TGTGCCACCAGCAGACACCCGGAACCTGAAGCTTTCTTT. It yields the protein CATSRHPEPEAFF.